What follows are 27 T cell receptor beta chains derived from one specimen sequenced in a study of CD8 T cells in Susac syndrome. Random-hexamer reverse transcription was applied to about 0.45 to 1 ug RNA. In TCRdb, the immunoSEQ multiplex PCR reads were re-called with MiXCR into one record per CDR3 protein. Of roughly 400,000 distinct CDR3 sequences listed, around 85% were seen once; the top ten hold approximately 0.11%. Sample: CD8+ T cells from PBMCs. Every receptor here comes from a human donor with multiple sclerosis.

As DNA, the CDR3 is TGCAGTGCTAGAGGGCCAGCGGGTTACAATGAGCAGTTCTTC. Its protein is CSARGPAGYNEQFF. V is TRBV20-1 and J is TRBJ2-1; D is perhaps TRBD2 (6 bases). The V end lost 1 base, the J end lost 4 bases, and 11 bases lay between the germline ends. The germline V gene has CDR1 DFQATT and CDR2 SNEGSKA (reference sequence). The CDR3 length is 14 residues.

The DNA of the CDR3 is TGTGCCAGCAGTTTTGGCCGCTTTAGCGGGAGGGCGATATACGAGCAGTACTTC. This gives the protein CASSFGRFSGRAIYEQYF. This rearrangement joins TRBV12-3 or TRBV12-4 to TRBJ2-7; 11 bases agree with TRBD2. CDR3 length: 18 amino acids. With 3 bases clipped from V and 4 bases from J, the junction kept 14 bases outside the gene matches.

The genes are TRBV7-2 and TRBJ2-7; D ambiguous. The CDR3 extends over 15 amino acids. Per the germline V gene, CDR1 is SGHTA and CDR2 is FQGNSA. The V end lost 5 bases, the J end lost 2 bases, and 16 bases lay between the germline ends. CDR3 region: CASSPERAPAYEQYF. DNA for the CDR3: TGTGCCAGCAGCCCCGAGAGAGCGCCAGCCTACGAGCAGTACTTC.

This clonotype showed up just a few times. This chain joins TRBV5-1 and TRBJ2-7; 7 bases fit TRBD2. This CDR3 has 15 residues. Germline loops: CDR1 SGHRS, CDR2 YFSETQ. V was pared by 0 bases and J by 4 bases, with 7 bases of the junction left unmatched. The CDR3 DNA is TGCGCCAGCAGCTTGGCCGTAGCGGGCCTTTACGAGCAGTACTTC. Its translation: CASSLAVAGLYEQYF.

This rearrangement joins TRBV13 to TRBJ2-3; TRBD1 matches 12 bases. Germline V gene data show CDR1 as PRHDT and CDR2 as FYEKMQ (reference sequence). J lost 4 bases, V lost 0 bases, and 2 bases had no gene match. The CDR3 consists of 16 residues. As DNA, the CDR3 is TGTGCCAGCAGCTTAGGCCGGGACAGGGGGCCAGATACGCAGTATTTT. Translation: CASSLGRDRGPDTQYF. Together with reference TRBV13 and TRBJ2-3, the CDR3 gives the full variable domain: AAGVIQSPRHLIKEKRETATLKCYPIPRHDTVYWYQQGPGQDPQFLISFYEKMQSDKGSIPDRFSAQQFSDYHSELNMSSLELGDSALYFCASSLGRDRGPDTQYFGPGTRLTVL.

The chain carries TRBV30 and TRBJ2-1; possibly TRBD1 for D (6 bases). CDR1 GTSNPN and CDR2 SVGIG come from the germline V gene (reference sequence). This CDR3 comprises 11 residues. V gave up 5 bases and J gave up 7 bases, with 9 bases separating them. CDR3 loop: CAWLRGNEQFF. CDR3 sequence (DNA): TGTGCCTGGCTGAGGGGGAATGAGCAGTTCTTC.

This rearrangement joins TRBV28 to TRBJ2-7; 9 bases fit TRBD1. Germline V gene lookup returns CDR1 MDHEN and CDR2 SYDVKM. The CDR3 totals 14 residues. Trimming took 7 bases from V and 5 from J; bases not matched to a gene: 9. The CDR3 nucleotides are TGTGCCAGCACTGGGACAGGGTCGAGCAACGAGCAGTACTTC. Translation gives CASTGTGSSNEQYF.

J is TRBJ2-1 and V is TRBV30; D remains ambiguous. Germline lookup yields CDR1 GTSNPN and CDR2 SVGIG (reference sequence). V was clipped by 0 bases and J by 6 bases, with 18 bases between them. The CDR3 is 16 residues long. For the CDR3, the DNA is TGTGCCTGGAGTGTACTTGGGCTACCGAATACCAATGAGCAGTTCTTC. Protein product: CAWSVLGLPNTNEQFF.

This clonotype was seen once. V is TRBV6-1 and J is TRBJ2-3; 10 nucleotides align to TRBD2. The V gene's germline CDR1 is MNHNS and CDR2 SASEGT. The CDR3 sequence is 19 residues long. Unmatched junction bases numbered 15, after V lost 5 bases and J lost 1 base. The CDR3 protein is CASSPLPAGGLMGTDTQYF. CDR3 coding DNA: TGTGCCAGCAGTCCCCTCCCAGCGGGGGGGCTGATGGGCACAGATACGCAGTATTTT.

The V call is TRBV6-1, the J call TRBJ2-1, with unresolved D. The ends were cut back, 2 bases at V and 0 bases at J, with 5 bases in the middle. This CDR3 has 14 residues. Germline V gene sequence: CDR1 MNHNS, CDR2 SASEGT. The CDR3 here is CASSEQSSYNEQFF. The CDR3 nucleotides read TGTGCCAGCAGTGAACAAAGCTCCTACAATGAGCAGTTCTTC.

The chain joins TRBV11-2 to TRBJ1-2; D possibly corresponds to TRBD1 (6 bases). This CDR3 region has 17 residues. Germline CDR1 reads SGHAT; CDR2 reads FQNNGV. V shed 4 bases and J shed 0 bases, with 18 bases lying between them. The CDR3 nucleotides are TGTGCCAGCAGCTCGGCCCGGGGGGCGGGAGCTAACTATGGCTACACCTTC. It codes for CASSSARGAGANYGYTF.

The chain is built from TRBV29-1 and TRBJ1-1; weak D call: TRBD1 (5 bases). The CDR3 sequence is 13 residues long. V dropped 3 bases and J dropped 11 bases, with 19 bases sitting between them. CDR1 is SQVTM and CDR2 is ANQGSEA in the germline V gene. The CDR3 sequence: CSVERRDGGRAFF. The CDR3 bases are TGCAGCGTTGAGCGCAGGGACGGCGGTCGGGCTTTCTTT. The whole variable domain, remainder taken from reference TRBV29-1 and TRBJ1-1, is SAVISQKPSRDICQRGTSLTIQCQVDSQVTMMFWYRQQPGQSLTLIATANQGSEATYESGFVIDKFPISRPNLTFSTLTVSNMSPEDSSIYLCSVERRDGGRAFFGQGTRLTVV.

This clonotype was found once. V usage is TRBV3-1 and J usage is TRBJ1-2, with a tentative D call TRBD1 (6 bases). V gave up 1 base and J gave up 5 bases, with 14 bases separating them. Germline V gives CDR1 LGHDT, CDR2 YNNKEL (reference sequence). The CDR3 has 15 residues. The CDR3 protein is CASSQGRTVQYGYTF. CDR3 DNA: TGTGCCAGCAGCCAAGGTCGGACAGTTCAATATGGCTACACCTTC.

The count of this clonotype is one. The chain combines TRBV2 with TRBJ1-2, with D perhaps matching TRBD1 (5 bases). Per the germline V gene, CDR1 is SNHLY and CDR2 is FYNNEI. The CDR3 covers 15 residues. The germline V and J ends were trimmed by 6 bases and 3 bases, with 17 bases remaining between them. CDR3 DNA: TGTGCCAGCAGACCCGGGACCCTAGGGCACTATGGCTACACCTTC. Translation: CASRPGTLGHYGYTF. Complete variable domain (other parts from reference TRBV2 and TRBJ1-2): EPEVTQTPSHQVTQMGQEVILRCVPISNHLYFYWYRQILGQKVEFLVSFYNNEISEKSEIFDDQFSVERPDGSNFTLKIRSTKLEDSAMYFCASRPGTLGHYGYTFGSGTRLTVV.

The rearrangement uses TRBV4-2 and TRBJ1-6; TRBD1 agrees at 9 bases. CDR3 length: 19 amino acids. Germline V gene sequence: CDR1 LGHNA, CDR2 YNFKEQ. V gave up 4 bases and J gave up 0 bases; unmatched junction bases: 10. The CDR3 loop is CASSRDQDRGFSYNSPLHF. The CDR3 DNA is TGTGCCAGCAGCCGAGACCAGGACAGGGGTTTCTCCTATAATTCACCCCTCCACTTT.

The gene calls are TRBV30 and TRBJ2-1; D is undetermined. Trimming pared 3 bases from V and 8 bases from J, leaving 17 bases between. This CDR3 is 14 amino acids long. CDR1 and CDR2 from the germline V gene are GTSNPN and SVGIG (reference sequence). The CDR3 sequence is CAWSAIDPGDEQFF. The CDR3 bases are TGTGCCTGGAGCGCAATTGATCCTGGGGATGAGCAGTTCTTC.

The chain employs TRBV20-1 and TRBJ2-3; D possibly corresponds to TRBD1 (5 bases). The CDR3 is 10 residues long. Trimming cost V 7 bases and J 6 bases, with 8 bases left between them. Germline CDR1 DFQATT, CDR2 SNEGSKA (reference sequence). In nucleotides, the CDR3 is TGCAGTGTTAAGGGGGATACGCAGTATTTT. This translates into CSVKGDTQYF.

This chain links TRBV29-1 with TRBJ2-7; 7 bases map to TRBD1. V lost 0 bases, J lost 3 bases, and 5 bases stayed unmatched. The CDR3 totals 14 residues. Germline lookup yields CDR1 SQVTM and CDR2 ANQGSEA. CDR3: CSVEDRDSSYEQYF. CDR3 in DNA: TGCAGCGTTGAAGACCGGGACAGTAGCTACGAGCAGTACTTC.

This clonotype occurred a few times. CDR3 protein: CASSLGGPYNEQFF. CDR3 nucleotide sequence: TGTGCCAGCAGTTTGGGGGGCCCCTACAATGAGCAGTTCTTC. This chain connects TRBV27 to TRBJ2-1; tentatively, D is TRBD1 or TRBD2 (6 bases each). V lost 3 bases to trimming and J lost 2 bases, with 8 bases between them. From germline, CDR1 is MNHEY and CDR2 SMNVEV (reference sequence). This CDR3 is built from 14 residues.

This clonotype was recorded once. The chain carries TRBV20-1 and TRBJ2-2; the D is unclear. The length of the CDR3 is 11 residues. Germline CDR1 reads DFQATT; CDR2 reads SNEGSKA (reference sequence). The V gene lost 2 bases and the J gene lost 6 bases, with 4 bases spanning the gap. DNA of the CDR3: TGCAGTGCTAGATGGGCCGGGGAGCTGTTTTTT. It is translated as CSARWAGELFF.

The chain is built from TRBV11-2 and TRBJ1-2; 12 bases line up with TRBD1. Germline-derived CDR1 and CDR2 are SGHAT and FQNNGV. J lost 6 bases, V lost 4 bases, and 6 bases had no gene match. The CDR3 contains 15 residues. DNA of the CDR3: TGTGCCAGCAGCTCGCCCGGGACAGGGGGCAATGGCTACACCTTC. Protein product: CASSSPGTGGNGYTF.

The chain couples TRBV28 to TRBJ2-7; D remains ambiguous. CDR3 length equals 15 residues. Looked up from germline, CDR1 is MDHEN and CDR2 is SYDVKM. V lost 2 bases, J lost 3 bases, and 14 bases lay in between. CDR3 loop: CASSLTRIQFYEQYF. DNA for the CDR3: TGTGCCAGCAGTTTAACCCGGATACAGTTCTACGAGCAGTACTTC.

The V and J genes are TRBV30 and TRBJ1-2; D perhaps matches TRBD1 (6 bases). The V and J ends lost 7 bases and 8 bases respectively, with 11 bases between them. Looked up from germline, CDR1 is GTSNPN and CDR2 is SVGIG (reference sequence). This CDR3 region has 10 residues. The CDR3 reads CASQGTGYTF. DNA for the CDR3: TGTGCCTCTCAGGGGACAGGCTACACCTTC.

V gene TRBV6-6 combines with J gene TRBJ1-5; 8 bases are a match to TRBD1. CDR1 is MNHNY and CDR2 is SVGAGI in the germline V gene (reference sequence). V shed 4 bases and J 6 bases; nucleotides not matched to a gene: 5. The CDR3 is made up of 14 amino acids. The CDR3 is CASSSDRAVQPQHF. The DNA of the CDR3 is TGTGCCAGCAGTTCGGACAGGGCAGTTCAGCCCCAGCATTTT.

The chain links TRBV5-1 to TRBJ2-1; no definite D call. The CDR3 has 14 residues. V was trimmed by 2 bases and J by 4 bases, leaving 10 bases between them. CDR1 and CDR2 from the germline V gene are SGHRS and YFSETQ. The CDR3 coding sequence is TGCGCCAGCAGCTTCGCCGACCCTTACAATGAGCAGTTCTTC. It codes for CASSFADPYNEQFF.

This clonotype appeared a single time. This sequence joins TRBV20-1 and TRBJ2-3; 8 positions match TRBD2. V was pared by 0 bases and J by 0 bases, with 14 bases of the junction left unmatched. This CDR3 comprises 19 residues. Germline V lookup: CDR1 DFQATT, CDR2 SNEGSKA (reference sequence). The CDR3 here is CSARDRHSATSGSTDTQYF. The CDR3 coding sequence is TGCAGTGCTAGAGATCGGCACTCTGCCACTAGCGGAAGCACAGATACGCAGTATTTT.

The V gene is TRBV5-4, the J gene TRBJ1-1; D gene unclear. The ends were cut back, 5 bases at V and 5 bases at J, with 7 bases in the middle. CDR1 is SGHNT, CDR2 YYREEE, per germline (reference sequence). This CDR3 has 11 residues. The CDR3 spells CASRSGTEAFF. The CDR3 DNA is TGTGCCAGCAGGTCCGGGACTGAAGCTTTCTTT.